The T cell receptor beta chain under discussion was sequenced for a study of blood T cell repertoires in COVID-19. Original analysis: Estimated nucleated cell counts came from reference gene primer amplification. Sequencing was performed with immunoSEQ multiplex PCR; in TCRdb, only in-frame clones are kept and a portion is missing. D and trimming come from the DNA, and the V and J calls and clone size come from that table. In the table there are over 70,000 clones, roughly 80% of which are singletons. The CDR3 loop spans 13 amino acids. Germline CDR1 LNHDA, CDR2 SQIVND (reference sequence). The V end was cut by 5 bases, the J end by 9 bases, with 14 bases between. This clone was counted between two and nine times.

This clonotype was obtained from a woman aged 70-85 years with acute or convalescent COVID-19. Sequenced input: peripheral blood. J is TRBJ2-1 and V is TRBV19, with a weak D call TRBD1 (6 bases). In nucleotides, the CDR3 is TGTGCCAGTAGTTTAAGGCAGGGGATTGAGCAGTTCTTC. The encoded protein is CASSLRQGIEQFF.